This TCR beta chain was retrieved from a study of T cells in Graves' hyperthyroidism and ophthalmopathy. Whole-study findings and limits: A 13 V-J model separated ophthalmopathy from stable hyperthyroidism.

Amplified TCR beta CDR3 regions derived from RNA transcripts. The HTBI primer set served for first-round RT-PCR of the TCR CDR3. Each CDR3 protein gets one entry after TCRdb re-called the multiplex PCR reads with MiXCR. Of fewer than 450,000 distinct CDR3 sequences in the sample, 15% to 20% were seen once. The CDR3 has 15 residues. V gave up 0 bases and J gave up 2 bases; unmatched junction bases: 3. CDR1 is SGHAT and CDR2 is FQNNGV in the germline V gene. Turning to this clonotype: The antigen remains unidentified.

This receptor was obtained from a woman aged 25 to 45 with Graves' hyperthyroidism that later progressed to Graves' ophthalmopathy. This chain joins TRBV11-2 and TRBJ2-5, with 7 nucleotides matching TRBD1. Sequencing was done on a sample of blood. The CDR3 region has the DNA TGTGCCAGCAGCTTAGAGGCGACAGGGCAAGAGACCCAGTACTTC. Its translation: CASSLEATGQETQYF. Combining the CDR3 with reference TRBV11-2 and TRBJ2-5 gives the whole variable domain EAGVAQSPRYKIIEKRQSVAFWCNPISGHATLYWYQQILGQGPKLLIQFQNNGVVDDSQLPKDRFSAERLKGVDSTLKIQPAKLEDSAVYLCASSLEATGQETQYFGPGTRLLVL.